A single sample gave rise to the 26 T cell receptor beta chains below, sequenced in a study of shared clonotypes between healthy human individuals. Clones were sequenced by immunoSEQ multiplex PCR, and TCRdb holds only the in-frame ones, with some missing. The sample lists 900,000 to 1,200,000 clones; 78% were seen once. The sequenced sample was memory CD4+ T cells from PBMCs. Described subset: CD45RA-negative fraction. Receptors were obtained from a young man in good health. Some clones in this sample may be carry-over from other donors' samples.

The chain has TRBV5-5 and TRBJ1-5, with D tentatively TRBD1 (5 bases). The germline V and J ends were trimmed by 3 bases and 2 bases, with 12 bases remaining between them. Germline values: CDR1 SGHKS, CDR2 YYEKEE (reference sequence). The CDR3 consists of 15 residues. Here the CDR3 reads CASSSTGQGNQPQHF. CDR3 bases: TGTGCCAGCAGCTCGACGGGGCAGGGCAATCAGCCCCAGCATTTT.

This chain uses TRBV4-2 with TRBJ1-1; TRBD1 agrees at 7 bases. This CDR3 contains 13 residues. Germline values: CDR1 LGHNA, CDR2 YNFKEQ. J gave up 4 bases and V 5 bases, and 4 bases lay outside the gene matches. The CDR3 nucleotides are TGTGCCAGCAGCGAAGGGGGCATCACTGAAGCTTTCTTT. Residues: CASSEGGITEAFF.

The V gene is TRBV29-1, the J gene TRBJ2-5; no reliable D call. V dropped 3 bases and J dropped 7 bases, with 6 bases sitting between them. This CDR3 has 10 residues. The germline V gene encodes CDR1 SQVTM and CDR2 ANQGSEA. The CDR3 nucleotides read TGCAGCGTTGAGGCAATGACCCAGTACTTC. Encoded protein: CSVEAMTQYF.

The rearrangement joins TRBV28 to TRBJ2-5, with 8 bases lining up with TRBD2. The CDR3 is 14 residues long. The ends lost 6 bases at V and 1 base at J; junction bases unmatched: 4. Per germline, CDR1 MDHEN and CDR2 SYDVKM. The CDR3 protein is CASSSLAVQETQYF. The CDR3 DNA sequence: TGTGCCAGCAGCTCACTAGCGGTCCAAGAGACCCAGTACTTC.

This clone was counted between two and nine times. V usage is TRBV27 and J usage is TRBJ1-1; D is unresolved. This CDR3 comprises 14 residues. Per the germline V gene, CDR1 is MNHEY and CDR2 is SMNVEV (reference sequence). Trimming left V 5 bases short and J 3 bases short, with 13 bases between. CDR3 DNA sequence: TGTGCCAGCAGTGGTCGCGCCCCGGACACTGAAGCTTTCTTT. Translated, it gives CASSGRAPDTEAFF.

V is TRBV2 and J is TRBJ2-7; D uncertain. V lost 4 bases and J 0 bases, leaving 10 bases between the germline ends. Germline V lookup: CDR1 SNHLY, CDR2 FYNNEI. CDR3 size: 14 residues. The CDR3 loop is CASSVGRSSYEQYF. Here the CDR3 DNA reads TGTGCCAGCAGTGTTGGGCGAAGCTCCTACGAGCAGTACTTC.

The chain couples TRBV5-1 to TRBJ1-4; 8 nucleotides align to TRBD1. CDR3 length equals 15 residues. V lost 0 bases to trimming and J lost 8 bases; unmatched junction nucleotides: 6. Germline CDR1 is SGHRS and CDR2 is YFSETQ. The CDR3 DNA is TGCGCCAGCAGCTTGGAATGGACAGGGAGCGAAAAACTGTTTTTT. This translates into CASSLEWTGSEKLFF. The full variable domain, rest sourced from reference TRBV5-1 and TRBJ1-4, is KAGVTQTPRYLIKTRGQQVTLSCSPISGHRSVSWYQQTPGQGLQFLFEYFSETQRNKGNFPGRFSGRQFSNSRSEMNVSTLELGDSALYLCASSLEWTGSEKLFFGSGTQLSVL.

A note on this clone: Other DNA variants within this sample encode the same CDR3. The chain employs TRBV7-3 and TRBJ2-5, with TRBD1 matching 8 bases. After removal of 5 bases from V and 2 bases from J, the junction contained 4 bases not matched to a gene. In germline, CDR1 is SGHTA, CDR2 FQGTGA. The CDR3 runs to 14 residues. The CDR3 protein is CASSPGTGQETQYF. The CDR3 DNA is TGTGCCAGCAGCCCGGGGACAGGACAAGAGACCCAGTACTTC.

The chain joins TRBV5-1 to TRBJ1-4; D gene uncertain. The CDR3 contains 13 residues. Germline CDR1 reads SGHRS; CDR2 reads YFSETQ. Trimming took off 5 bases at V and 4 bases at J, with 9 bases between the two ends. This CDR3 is CASRAILNEKLFF. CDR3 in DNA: TGCGCCAGCAGGGCTATCCTTAATGAAAAACTGTTTTTT.

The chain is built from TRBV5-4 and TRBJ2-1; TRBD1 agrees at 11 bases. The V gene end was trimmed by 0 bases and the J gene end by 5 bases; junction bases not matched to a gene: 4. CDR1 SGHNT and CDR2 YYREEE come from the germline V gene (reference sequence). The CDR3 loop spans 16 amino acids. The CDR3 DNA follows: TGTGCCAGCAGCTTGGACGGGACAGGGGGTAACAATGAGCAGTTCTTC. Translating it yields CASSLDGTGGNNEQFF.

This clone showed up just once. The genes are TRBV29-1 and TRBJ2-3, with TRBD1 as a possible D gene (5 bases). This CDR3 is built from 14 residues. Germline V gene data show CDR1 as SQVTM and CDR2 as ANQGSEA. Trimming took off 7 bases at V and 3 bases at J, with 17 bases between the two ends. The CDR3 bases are TGCAGCGCTTGGGGCAGCCAGGCGACAGATACGCAGTATTTT. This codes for CSAWGSQATDTQYF.

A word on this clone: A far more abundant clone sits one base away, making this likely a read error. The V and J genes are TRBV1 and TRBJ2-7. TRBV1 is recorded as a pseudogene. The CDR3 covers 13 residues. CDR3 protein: CASSQENRSEQYF. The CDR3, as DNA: TGCGCCAGCAGCCAAGAAAACCGAAGCGAGCAGTACTTC.

CDR3 sequence reads: CASSLTGTGTQEQYF. CDR3 nucleotides: TGTGCCAGCAGCTTGACCGGGACAGGGACCCAGGAGCAGTACTTC. The rearrangement joins TRBV5-6 to TRBJ2-7, with TRBD1 identical over 9 bases. The trim removed 1 base at V and 7 bases at J, leaving 9 bases unmatched. Looked up from germline, CDR1 is SGHDT and CDR2 is YYEEEE. This CDR3 comprises 15 residues.

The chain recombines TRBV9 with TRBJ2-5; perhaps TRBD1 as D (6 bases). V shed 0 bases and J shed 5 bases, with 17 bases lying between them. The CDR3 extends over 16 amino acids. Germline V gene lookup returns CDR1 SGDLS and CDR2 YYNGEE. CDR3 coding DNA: TGTGCCAGCAGCGTAGCCGAGGGACACTCGGGGGAGACCCAGTACTTC. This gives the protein CASSVAEGHSGETQYF.

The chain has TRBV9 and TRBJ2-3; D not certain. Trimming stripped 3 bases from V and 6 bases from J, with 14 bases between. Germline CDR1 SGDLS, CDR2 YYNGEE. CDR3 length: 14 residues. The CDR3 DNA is TGTGCCAGCAGCGCACACCCGATCGCCGATACGCAGTATTTT. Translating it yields CASSAHPIADTQYF.

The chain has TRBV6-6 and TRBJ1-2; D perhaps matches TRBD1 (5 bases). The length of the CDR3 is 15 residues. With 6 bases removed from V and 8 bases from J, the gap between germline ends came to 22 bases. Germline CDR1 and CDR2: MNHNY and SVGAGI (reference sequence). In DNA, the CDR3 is TGTGCCAGCAGGGAACCGGGACGGACCTTTTGGGGCTACACCTTC. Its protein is CASREPGRTFWGYTF.

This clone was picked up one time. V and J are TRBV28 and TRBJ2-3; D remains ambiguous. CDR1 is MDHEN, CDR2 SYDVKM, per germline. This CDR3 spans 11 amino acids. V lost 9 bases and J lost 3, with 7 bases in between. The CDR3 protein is CASLRTDTQYF. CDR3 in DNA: TGTGCCAGTCTAAGGACAGATACGCAGTATTTT. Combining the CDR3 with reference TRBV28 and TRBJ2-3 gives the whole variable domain DVKVTQSSRYLVKRTGEKVFLECVQDMDHENMFWYRQDPGLGLRLIYFSYDVKMKEKGDIPEGYSVSREKKERFSLILESASTNQTSMYLCASLRTDTQYFGPGTRLTVL.

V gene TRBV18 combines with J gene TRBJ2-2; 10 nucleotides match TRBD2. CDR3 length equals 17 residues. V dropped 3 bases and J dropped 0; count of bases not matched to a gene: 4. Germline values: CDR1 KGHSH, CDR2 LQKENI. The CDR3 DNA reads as TGTGCCAGCTCACCCCCGGGACTAGCGACGAACACCGGGGAGCTGTTTTTT. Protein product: CASSPPGLATNTGELFF.

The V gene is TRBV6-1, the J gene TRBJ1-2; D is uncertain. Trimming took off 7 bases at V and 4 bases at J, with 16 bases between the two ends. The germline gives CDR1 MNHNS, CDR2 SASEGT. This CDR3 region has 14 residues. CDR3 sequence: CASTLFTDSYGYTF. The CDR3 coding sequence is TGTGCCAGCACACTTTTCACAGACTCCTATGGCTACACCTTC.

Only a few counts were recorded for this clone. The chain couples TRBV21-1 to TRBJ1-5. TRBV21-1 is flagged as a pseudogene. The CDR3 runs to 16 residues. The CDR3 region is CASSSRSGFSNQPQHF. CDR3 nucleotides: TGTGCCAGCAGCTCCAGGTCGGGGTTTAGCAATCAGCCCCAGCATTTT.

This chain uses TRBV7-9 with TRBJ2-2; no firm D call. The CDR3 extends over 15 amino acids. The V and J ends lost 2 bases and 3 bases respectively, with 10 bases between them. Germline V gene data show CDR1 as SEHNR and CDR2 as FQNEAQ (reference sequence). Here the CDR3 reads CASSLFAADTGELFF. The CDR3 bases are TGTGCCAGCAGCTTATTCGCCGCAGACACCGGGGAGCTGTTTTTT.

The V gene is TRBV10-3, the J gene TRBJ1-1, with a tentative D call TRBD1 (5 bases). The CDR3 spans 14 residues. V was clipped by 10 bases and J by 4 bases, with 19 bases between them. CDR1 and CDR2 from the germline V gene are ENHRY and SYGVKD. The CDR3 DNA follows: TGTGCCACCGCCCCGGGGCCAGGAGGCACTGAAGCTTTCTTT. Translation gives CATAPGPGGTEAFF.

The DNA of the CDR3 is TGCGCCAGCCACGCCGCTAACTATGGCTACACCTTC. Amino acids: CASHAANYGYTF. This chain connects TRBV10-2 to TRBJ1-2; D not resolved. V dropped 8 bases and J dropped 0 bases, with 7 bases sitting between them. CDR3 length: 12 residues. CDR1 WSHSY and CDR2 SAAADI come from the germline V gene.

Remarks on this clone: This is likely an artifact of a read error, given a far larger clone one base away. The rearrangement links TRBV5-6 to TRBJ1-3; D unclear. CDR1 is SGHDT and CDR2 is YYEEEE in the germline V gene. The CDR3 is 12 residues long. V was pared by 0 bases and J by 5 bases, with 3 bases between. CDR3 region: CASSLARNTIYF. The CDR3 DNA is TGTGCCAGCAGCTTGGCCAGAAACACCATATATTTT.

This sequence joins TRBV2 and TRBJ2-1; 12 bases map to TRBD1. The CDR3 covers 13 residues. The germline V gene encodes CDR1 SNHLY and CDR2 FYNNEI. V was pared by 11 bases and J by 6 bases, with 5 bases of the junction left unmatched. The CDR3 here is CAGTGGAPNEQFF. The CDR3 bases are TGTGCCGGGACAGGGGGCGCTCCCAATGAGCAGTTCTTC.

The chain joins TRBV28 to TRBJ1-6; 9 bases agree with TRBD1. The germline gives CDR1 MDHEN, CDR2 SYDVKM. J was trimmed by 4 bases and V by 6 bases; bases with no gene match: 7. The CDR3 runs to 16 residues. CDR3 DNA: TGTGCCAGCAGACAGACCGGGACAGGGTATAATTCACCCCTCCACTTT. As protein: CASRQTGTGYNSPLHF.